Below, 23 T cell receptor beta chains from the same sample are listed, as sequenced in a study of blood T cell repertoires in COVID-19. The table came from immunoSEQ multiplex PCR; TCRdb's copy has only in-frame clones and leaves some out. The sample holds 80,000 to 100,000 clones, over 80% seen once. The specimen was peripheral blood. All receptors derive from a woman at least 80 years old with active or convalescent COVID-19.

V usage is TRBV19 and J usage is TRBJ2-1; the match to TRBD2 covers 12 bases. Per germline, CDR1 LNHDA and CDR2 SQIVND (reference sequence). This CDR3 is built from 20 residues. The J segment lost 1 base and the V segment lost 7 bases, leaving 17 bases of the junction unmatched. The CDR3 region has the DNA TGTGCCAGTATTCTCCATCTAGCGGGAGGGAAGCGATCTTCCTACAATGAGCAGTTCTTC. It is translated as CASILHLAGGKRSSYNEQFF.

This chain joins TRBV6-2 or TRBV6-3 and TRBJ2-7; D is possibly TRBD1 (5 bases). V dropped 0 bases and J dropped 3 bases, with 12 bases sitting between them. Germline CDR1 is MNHEY and CDR2 is SVGEGT. The CDR3 is 15 residues long. DNA for the CDR3: TGTGCCAGCAGTTACTCGGTGCAGGGTATCTACGAGCAGTACTTC. It specifies CASSYSVQGIYEQYF.

The CDR3 here is CASSSTGVDGYTF. DNA of the CDR3: TGTGCCAGCAGCAGTACAGGGGTCGATGGCTACACCTTC. The chain joins TRBV7-2 to TRBJ1-2, with 7 bases that match TRBD1. Trimming removed 5 bases from V and 6 bases from J; junction bases left unmatched: 6. The germline CDR1 and CDR2 sequences are SGHTA and FQGNSA. CDR3 length: 13 residues.

This clone was observed a single time. This chain links TRBV7-2 with TRBJ2-3, with TRBD2 as a possible D gene (5 bases). The CDR3 consists of 14 residues. Germline CDR1 SGHTA, CDR2 FQGNSA. Trimming removed 1 base from V and 5 bases from J, with 10 bases in between. CDR3 in DNA: TGTGCCAGCAGCTTAGAAGACGCGGGAGATACGCAGTATTTT. This sequence encodes CASSLEDAGDTQYF.

The chain couples TRBV13 to TRBJ2-1; D is possibly TRBD2 (6 bases). CDR3 length: 13 residues. Germline V gives CDR1 PRHDT, CDR2 FYEKMQ (reference sequence). Trimming pared 5 bases from V and 7 bases from J, leaving 12 bases between. The CDR3 DNA sequence: TGTGCCAGCAGCCCGGGACTCCTAAATGAGCAGTTCTTC. Translated, it gives CASSPGLLNEQFF.

This sequence joins TRBV28 and TRBJ2-7, with D maybe TRBD1 (6 bases). The germline V gene encodes CDR1 MDHEN and CDR2 SYDVKM. The CDR3 spans 14 residues. V was trimmed by 6 bases and J by 2 bases, leaving 14 bases between them. For the CDR3, the DNA is TGTGCCAGCAGCCCCACAGGGACGGCCTACGAGCAGTACTTC. The encoded protein is CASSPTGTAYEQYF. Full variable domain (remainder filled in from reference TRBV28 and TRBJ2-7): DVKVTQSSRYLVKRTGEKVFLECVQDMDHENMFWYRQDPGLGLRLIYFSYDVKMKEKGDIPEGYSVSREKKERFSLILESASTNQTSMYLCASSPTGTAYEQYFGPGTRLTVT.

The rearrangement uses TRBV11-3 and TRBJ2-7, with 9 bases that match TRBD2. V lost 2 bases, J lost 2 bases, and 10 bases stayed unmatched. This CDR3 has 17 amino acids. The germline V gene encodes CDR1 SGHNT and CDR2 YENEEA. The CDR3 coding sequence is TGTGCCAGCAGCTTAAGGCTAGCGGGGATTAAGGCCTACGAGCAGTACTTC. Protein sequence: CASSLRLAGIKAYEQYF.

In this sample, this clone turned up a few times. J is TRBJ1-3 and V is TRBV7-2; no reliable D call. This CDR3 region has 15 residues. Germline V gene data show CDR1 as SGHTA and CDR2 as FQGNSA. The germline V and J ends were trimmed by 7 bases and 0 bases, with 13 bases remaining between them. CDR3 coding DNA: TGTGCCAGCAAACTAGTCGGAGCCTCTGGAAACACCATATATTTT. It codes for CASKLVGASGNTIYF.

The chain employs TRBV5-1 and TRBJ1-6; D perhaps matches TRBD1 (6 bases). There are 14 residues in the CDR3. Looked up from germline, CDR1 is SGHRS and CDR2 is YFSETQ. V was cut by 4 bases and J by 9 bases, with 14 bases left in between. This CDR3 reads CASSPGTLGSPLHF. The CDR3 DNA follows: TGCGCCAGCAGCCCAGGGACATTGGGTTCACCCCTCCACTTT.

The chain uses TRBV7-2 and TRBJ1-1; D ambiguous. The V and J ends lost 4 bases and 3 bases respectively, with 9 bases between them. Germline V gene sequence: CDR1 SGHTA, CDR2 FQGNSA. The CDR3 loop spans 13 amino acids. In DNA, the CDR3 is TGTGCCAGCAGCTCCCTAAGAGACACTGAAGCTTTCTTT. Its translation is CASSSLRDTEAFF. The full variable domain, in which reference TRBV7-2 and TRBJ1-1 provide the parts outside the CDR3, is GAGVSQSPSNKVTEKGKDVELRCDPISGHTALYWYRQSLGQGLEFLIYFQGNSAPDKSGLPSDRFSAERTGGSVSTLTIQRTQQEDSAVYLCASSSLRDTEAFFGQGTRLTVV.

The chain joins TRBV28 to TRBJ2-1, with TRBD2 matching over 7 bases. The V segment lost 1 base and the J segment 1 base; nucleotides outside the gene matches: 13. This CDR3 region has 19 residues. The germline CDR1 and CDR2 sequences are MDHEN and SYDVKM. The DNA of the CDR3 is TGTGCCAGCAGTTTATTCGGGCGCGGGAGTGGTAATTCCTACAATGAGCAGTTCTTC. Translation gives CASSLFGRGSGNSYNEQFF.

This clone was observed a handful of times. The CDR3 loop is CASSQDTGVGPQHF. CDR3 DNA sequence: TGCGCCAGCAGCCAAGATACGGGGGTAGGGCCCCAGCATTTT. The genes are TRBV4-3 and TRBJ1-5, with D possibly being TRBD1 (5 bases). V lost 0 bases, J lost 9 bases, and 12 bases lay in between. The CDR3 has 14 residues. Germline V gene data show CDR1 as LGHNA and CDR2 as YSLEER.

The chain joins TRBV5-1 to TRBJ2-5; 7 bases agree with TRBD2. This CDR3 is built from 14 residues. With V trimmed by 2 bases and J by 4 bases, 5 bases remained unmatched. Looked up from germline, CDR1 is SGHRS and CDR2 is YFSETQ. CDR3 residues: CASSFSGARETQYF. The CDR3 DNA is TGCGCCAGCAGCTTCAGCGGGGCGAGAGAGACCCAGTACTTC.

This clone was observed a single time. This chain joins TRBV3-1 (or the pseudogene TRBV3-2) and TRBJ2-1; D remains unclear. The CDR3 is 16 residues long. The germline V gene encodes CDR1 LGHDT and CDR2 YNNKEL (reference sequence). V was shortened by 1 base and J by 5 bases, with 15 bases between the two germline ends. The CDR3 nucleotides read TGTGCCAGCAGCCAAGTATCGGCTAGTGAGAACAATGAGCAGTTCTTC. Translation gives CASSQVSASENNEQFF.

The V call is TRBV27, the J call TRBJ2-3, with 13 bases aligning to TRBD2. This CDR3 has 23 amino acids. V trimming: 8 bases; J trimming: 1 base; junction bases outside the gene matches: 27. Germline V gene data show CDR1 as MNHEY and CDR2 as SMNVEV (reference sequence). The CDR3, as DNA: TGTGCCAGCCAAAAGGGGGCGACTCGACAACTAGCGGGAGGGCCGAAGCGCACAGATACGCAGTATTTT. This encodes CASQKGATRQLAGGPKRTDTQYF.

The chain joins TRBV5-5 to TRBJ2-2; D perhaps matches TRBD1 (5 bases). The V gene's germline CDR1 is SGHKS and CDR2 YYEKEE (reference sequence). V dropped 0 bases and J dropped 3 bases, with 9 bases sitting between them. The CDR3 contains 15 residues. CDR3 DNA: TGTGCCAGCAGCTTGGTGCAGGGCTACACCGGGGAGCTGTTTTTT. Residues: CASSLVQGYTGELFF.

This sequence joins TRBV25-1 and TRBJ2-5, with D possibly matching TRBD2 (6 bases). The CDR3 covers 15 residues. CDR1 MGHDK and CDR2 SYGVNS come from the germline V gene. V was clipped by 2 bases and J by 1 base, with 11 bases between them. This chain's CDR3 is CASSEGGTPQETQYF. CDR3 coding DNA: TGTGCCAGCAGTGAAGGGGGGACCCCCCAAGAGACCCAGTACTTC.

This chain joins TRBV7-2 and TRBJ2-1; 7 positions agree with TRBD2. The V gene's germline CDR1 is SGHTA and CDR2 FQGNSA. The V segment lost 5 bases and the J segment 0 bases; nucleotides outside the gene matches: 13. CDR3 size: 18 residues. CDR3: CASSPWGEGRSSYNEQFF. As DNA, the CDR3 is TGTGCCAGCAGCCCCTGGGGGGAGGGACGCAGCTCCTACAATGAGCAGTTCTTC.

The chain links TRBV23-1 to TRBJ1-1; D gene uncertain. TRBV23-1 is an open reading frame whose function is uncertain. The CDR3 is 12 residues long. The germline V and J ends were trimmed by 8 bases and 2 bases, with 9 bases remaining between them. CDR3 loop: CASGPLNTEAFF. The CDR3 DNA reads as TGCGCCAGCGGGCCGTTAAACACTGAAGCTTTCTTT.

The chain carries TRBV6-5 and TRBJ1-1; TRBD1 is a possible D gene (5 bases). Germline V gene sequence: CDR1 MNHEY, CDR2 SVGAGI. CDR3 length: 15 residues. V was clipped by 6 bases and J by 3 bases, with 17 bases between them. In nucleotides, the CDR3 is TGTGCCAGCAGCCTCTCGGTGCGGGGGGACACTGAAGCTTTCTTT. Amino acid sequence: CASSLSVRGDTEAFF.

The chain combines TRBV7-2 with TRBJ2-3; TRBD2 matches at 14 bases. This CDR3 contains 16 residues. After removal of 8 bases from V and 1 base from J, the junction contained 5 bases not matched to a gene. Germline values: CDR1 SGHTA, CDR2 FQGNSA. The CDR3: CASQGLAGGRTDTQYF. CDR3 sequence (DNA): TGTGCCAGCCAAGGACTAGCGGGAGGCCGCACAGATACGCAGTATTTT.

J is TRBJ2-5 and V is TRBV6-5; D not certain. CDR1 is MNHEY, CDR2 SVGAGI, per germline. Trimming cost V 0 bases and J 2 bases, with 4 bases left between them. The CDR3 is 13 amino acids. This chain's CDR3 is CASSYSTQETQYF. The CDR3 bases are TGTGCCAGCAGTTACTCGACACAAGAGACCCAGTACTTC.

The chain recombines TRBV3-1 (or the pseudogene TRBV3-2) with TRBJ1-1; tentatively, D is TRBD1 (6 bases). Germline loops: CDR1 LGHDT, CDR2 YNNKEL (reference sequence). Trimming pared 4 bases from V and 4 bases from J, leaving 13 bases between. CDR3 size: 14 residues. Written as DNA, the CDR3 is TGTGCCAGCAGCCGTAGCGAAGGGGGCACTGAAGCTTTCTTT. Residues: CASSRSEGGTEAFF.